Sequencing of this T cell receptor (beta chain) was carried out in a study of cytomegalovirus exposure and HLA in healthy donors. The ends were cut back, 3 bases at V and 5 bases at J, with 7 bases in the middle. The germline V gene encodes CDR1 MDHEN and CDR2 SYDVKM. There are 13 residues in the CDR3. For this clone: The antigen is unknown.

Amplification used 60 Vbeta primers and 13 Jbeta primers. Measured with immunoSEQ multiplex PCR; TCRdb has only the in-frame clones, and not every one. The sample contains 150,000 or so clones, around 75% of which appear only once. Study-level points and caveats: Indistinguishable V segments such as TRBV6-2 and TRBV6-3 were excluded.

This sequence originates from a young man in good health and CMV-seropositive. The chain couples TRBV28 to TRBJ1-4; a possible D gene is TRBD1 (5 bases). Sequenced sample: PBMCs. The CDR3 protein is CASSFRQNEKLFF. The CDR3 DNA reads TGTGCCAGCAGTTTCAGACAGAATGAAAAACTGTTTTTT.